These 21 T cell receptor beta chains share one sample of origin, sequenced in a study of T cells in localized non-small cell lung cancer. Method: immunoSEQ multiplex PCR; TCRdb's copy keeps in-frame clones and lacks some. The sample contains some 72,000 clones, almost 85% of which appear only once. Sequences were derived from peripheral blood, sampled before any cancer treatment. The receptors come from a man aged 35-75 years with stage I lung adenocarcinoma.

This clone was observed a handful of times. The gene calls are TRBV5-5 and TRBJ2-1; D remains unclear. This CDR3 has 12 residues. Germline assignment: CDR1 SGHKS and CDR2 YYEKEE (reference sequence). Trimming removed 4 bases at V and 8 bases at J, with 10 bases between. CDR3 protein: CASSPGEHEQFF. The CDR3 DNA reads TGTGCCAGCAGCCCCGGCGAGCATGAGCAGTTCTTC.

This clone appeared once. The chain couples TRBV6-5 to TRBJ2-6; perhaps TRBD1 as D (5 bases). CDR3 size: 15 residues. Germline V CDR1 and CDR2: MNHEY, SVGAGI. Trimming left V 2 bases short and J 4 bases short, with 9 bases between. The CDR3 nucleotides are TGTGCCAGCAGTTACAAAGGGGCCGGGGCCAACGTCCTGACTTTC. This sequence encodes CASSYKGAGANVLTF.

In its sample, this clone was seen a few times. V and J are TRBV9 and TRBJ2-1; 12 bases map to TRBD2. With V trimmed by 3 bases and J by 9 bases, 4 bases remained unmatched. Germline V CDR1 and CDR2: SGDLS, YYNGEE. The CDR3 extends over 14 amino acids. CDR3 protein: CASSGTSGRSEQFF. The CDR3 region has the DNA TGTGCCAGCAGCGGAACTAGCGGGAGGAGTGAGCAGTTCTTC.

This chain connects TRBV5-4 to TRBJ2-5, with no clear D. This CDR3 region has 14 residues. Germline CDR1 SGHNT, CDR2 YYREEE (reference sequence). The V end was cut by 3 bases, the J end by 2 bases, with 11 bases between. The DNA for the CDR3 is TGTGCCAGCAGCTCCGCGGCGCTACAAGAGACCCAGTACTTC. Translation: CASSSAALQETQYF.

The CDR3 sequence: CASSLGSGGGPGNTIYF. The CDR3 DNA reads as TGTGCCAGCAGCTTGGGTAGCGGGGGAGGCCCTGGAAACACCATATATTTT. The J gene is TRBJ1-3, the V gene TRBV5-6; a possible D gene is TRBD1 (5 bases). The V gene lost 0 bases and the J gene lost 2 bases, with 15 bases spanning the gap. Germline lookup yields CDR1 SGHDT and CDR2 YYEEEE. CDR3 size: 17 residues.

V and J are TRBV7-3 and TRBJ1-6, with 7 nucleotides matching TRBD1. The CDR3 length is 14 residues. Germline CDR1 and CDR2: SGHTA and FQGTGA. The ends lost 3 bases at V and 7 bases at J; junction bases unmatched: 3. As DNA, the CDR3 is TGTGCCAGCAGCTTGACAGGGAGGAATTCACCCCTCCACTTT. As protein: CASSLTGRNSPLHF.

The chain employs TRBV30 and TRBJ1-2, with D possibly matching TRBD1 (5 bases). Per germline, CDR1 GTSNPN and CDR2 SVGIG (reference sequence). Trimming removed 2 bases from V and 7 bases from J, with 17 bases in between. The CDR3 sequence is 14 residues long. The CDR3 sequence is CAWSSRVSSFGYTF. CDR3 coding DNA: TGTGCCTGGAGTAGCAGGGTTTCGTCGTTTGGCTACACCTTC.

This sequence joins TRBV30 and TRBJ2-7; 7 nucleotides align to TRBD1. The V gene end was trimmed by 3 bases and the J gene end by 5 bases; junction bases not matched to a gene: 7. The CDR3 contains 13 residues. The germline V gene encodes CDR1 GTSNPN and CDR2 SVGIG (reference sequence). This CDR3 is CAWRHTGVHEQYF. DNA for the CDR3: TGTGCCTGGAGACATACAGGGGTCCACGAGCAGTACTTC.

This clone has only one observation. For the CDR3, the DNA is TGTGCCAGCAGCTCTGCAACCGGGGGGGTTGATGAGCAGTTCTTC. Protein product: CASSSATGGVDEQFF. This rearrangement joins TRBV5-4 to TRBJ2-1; TRBD2 aligns across 8 bases. Trimming at V came to 3 bases and at J to 8 bases, leaving 10 bases not matched to a gene. This CDR3 region has 15 residues. CDR1 and CDR2 (germline): SGHNT, YYREEE (reference sequence).

This chain joins TRBV5-1 and TRBJ1-4; 10 positions match TRBD1. Trimming cost V 4 bases and J 6 bases; bases outside gene matches: 9. Germline CDR1 reads SGHRS; CDR2 reads YFSETQ. This CDR3 contains 16 residues. The CDR3 DNA reads as TGCGCCAGCAGCCAAGGCTCCGGGACAGGGGATGAAAAACTGTTTTTT. Encoded protein: CASSQGSGTGDEKLFF.

V usage is TRBV2 and J usage is TRBJ2-6; D possibly corresponds to TRBD2 (7 bases). The germline V gene encodes CDR1 SNHLY and CDR2 FYNNEI. Trimming stripped 8 bases from V and 3 bases from J, with 14 bases between. The CDR3 loop spans 15 amino acids. Written as DNA, the CDR3 is TGTGCCAGCTCGAGGGGGGGAAGTGGGGCCAACGTCCTGACTTTC. Its protein is CASSRGGSGANVLTF.

The rearrangement links TRBV19 to TRBJ2-5, with D perhaps matching TRBD2 (5 bases). Germline assignment: CDR1 LNHDA and CDR2 SQIVND (reference sequence). CDR3 length equals 12 residues. The germline V and J ends were trimmed by 2 bases and 5 bases, with 6 bases remaining between them. The CDR3 protein is CASSIPGETQYF. The CDR3 DNA is TGTGCCAGTAGTATACCGGGGGAGACCCAGTACTTC.

The chain recombines TRBV7-2 with TRBJ1-1, with a weak D call TRBD1 (6 bases). Germline assignment: CDR1 SGHTA and CDR2 FQGNSA. The V end was cut by 3 bases, the J end by 2 bases, with 19 bases between. CDR3 length equals 17 residues. In DNA, the CDR3 is TGTGCCAGCAGCTTCCGGTTCAAGACAGGATCTAACACTGAAGCTTTCTTT. Translation gives CASSFRFKTGSNTEAFF.

V is TRBV6-5 and J is TRBJ2-7, with TRBD2 matching over 10 bases. Germline V lookup: CDR1 MNHEY, CDR2 SVGAGI. Unmatched junction bases numbered 5, after V lost 7 bases and J lost 2 bases. This CDR3 region has 14 residues. The chain's CDR3 is CASKVSGGAYEQYF. The CDR3 nucleotides are TGTGCCAGCAAAGTAAGCGGGGGGGCCTACGAGCAGTACTTC.

Concerning this clone itself: The same CDR3 also results from other DNA sequences found in this sample. V is TRBV30 and J is TRBJ1-2; 7 nucleotides line up with TRBD1. Germline V gene sequence: CDR1 GTSNPN, CDR2 SVGIG (reference sequence). The length of the CDR3 is 12 residues. With 2 bases clipped from V and 4 bases from J, the junction kept 1 base outside the gene matches. The CDR3 loop reads CAWSRQGYGYTF. In DNA, the CDR3 is TGTGCCTGGAGTCGACAGGGCTATGGCTACACCTTC.

This chain links TRBV5-6 with TRBJ1-2; D call uncertain. V dropped 1 base and J dropped 5 bases, with 15 bases sitting between them. The germline V gene encodes CDR1 SGHDT and CDR2 YYEEEE. There are 15 residues in the CDR3. CDR3 nucleotide sequence: TGTGCCAGCAGCTTGTTGGCAGCCGACCGGTATGGCTACACCTTC. Encoded protein: CASSLLAADRYGYTF. The full variable domain, in which reference TRBV5-6 and TRBJ1-2 provide the parts outside the CDR3, is DAGVTQSPTHLIKTRGQQVTLRCSPKSGHDTVSWYQQALGQGPQFIFQYYEEEERQRGNFPDRFSGHQFPNYSSELNVNALLLGDSALYLCASSLLAADRYGYTFGSGTRLTVV.

This clone was detected ten times or more. The chain is built from TRBV10-1 and TRBJ2-1; 9 bases are a match to TRBD2. The germline gives CDR1 WNHNN, CDR2 SYGVQD (reference sequence). There are 14 residues in the CDR3. Germline trimming cut 11 bases from V and 5 bases from J; bases unmatched to any gene: 10. Here the CDR3 DNA reads TGCGCCTCTTCGGGGTCTAGCGGGAACAATGAGCAGTTCTTC. It is translated as CASSGSSGNNEQFF.

V is TRBV29-1 and J is TRBJ2-1, with D possibly TRBD1 on 5 matching bases. Per the germline V gene, CDR1 is SQVTM and CDR2 is ANQGSEA. V dropped 6 bases and J dropped 6 bases, with 9 bases sitting between them. There are 11 residues in the CDR3. In nucleotides, the CDR3 is TGCAGCGTCGTACAGGTCAATGAGCAGTTCTTC. It translates to CSVVQVNEQFF.

This clone rates as medium-sized (0.01 to 0.1%). The chain has TRBV20-1 and TRBJ1-1, with D possibly matching TRBD1 (5 bases). Trimming left V 5 bases short and J 5 bases short, with 9 bases between. This CDR3 region has 11 residues. CDR1 is DFQATT and CDR2 is SNEGSKA in the germline V gene (reference sequence). CDR3 bases: TGCAGTGCTCGGGGGGTGACTGAAGCTTTCTTT. Its protein is CSARGVTEAFF.

The chain is built from TRBV7-6 and TRBJ1-1; D not certain. The CDR3 contains 11 residues. V was trimmed by 3 bases and J by 8 bases, leaving 7 bases between them. The germline CDR1 and CDR2 sequences are SGHVS and FNYEAQ. The CDR3 DNA sequence: TGTGCCAGCAGCTTTATTCTAGAAGCTTTCTTT. Encoded protein: CASSFILEAFF.

The chain employs TRBV19 and TRBJ2-7; D gene ambiguous. Germline V gives CDR1 LNHDA, CDR2 SQIVND (reference sequence). Trimming removed 1 base from V and 7 bases from J, with 8 bases in between. CDR3 size: 12 residues. CDR3 nucleotides: TGTGCCAGTAGTATAGGTCGGTCAGAGCAGTACTTC. As protein: CASSIGRSEQYF.